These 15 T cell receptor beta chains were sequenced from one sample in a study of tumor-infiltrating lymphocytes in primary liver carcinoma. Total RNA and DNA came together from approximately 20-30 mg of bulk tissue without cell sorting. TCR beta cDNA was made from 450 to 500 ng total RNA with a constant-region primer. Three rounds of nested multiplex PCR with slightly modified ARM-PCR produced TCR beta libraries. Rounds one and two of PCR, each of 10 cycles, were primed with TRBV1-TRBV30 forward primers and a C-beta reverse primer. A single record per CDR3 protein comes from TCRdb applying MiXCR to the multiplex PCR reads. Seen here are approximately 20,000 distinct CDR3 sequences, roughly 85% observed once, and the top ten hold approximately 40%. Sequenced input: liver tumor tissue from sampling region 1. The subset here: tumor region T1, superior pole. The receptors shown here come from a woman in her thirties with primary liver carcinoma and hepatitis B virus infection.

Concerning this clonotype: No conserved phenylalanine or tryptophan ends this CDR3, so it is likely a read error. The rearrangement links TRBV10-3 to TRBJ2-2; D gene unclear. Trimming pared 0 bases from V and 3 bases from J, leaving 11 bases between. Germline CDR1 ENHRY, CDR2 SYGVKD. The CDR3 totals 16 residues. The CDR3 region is CAISESHNFDTGELFL. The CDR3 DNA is TGTGCCATCAGTGAGTCCCACAATTTTGACACCGGGGAGCTGTTTCTT.

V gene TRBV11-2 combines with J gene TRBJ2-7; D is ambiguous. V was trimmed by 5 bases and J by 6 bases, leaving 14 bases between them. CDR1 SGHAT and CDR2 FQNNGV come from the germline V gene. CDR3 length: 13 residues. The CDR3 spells CASSPSSTGEQYF. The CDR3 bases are TGTGCCAGCAGCCCCTCTAGTACGGGCGAGCAGTACTTC.

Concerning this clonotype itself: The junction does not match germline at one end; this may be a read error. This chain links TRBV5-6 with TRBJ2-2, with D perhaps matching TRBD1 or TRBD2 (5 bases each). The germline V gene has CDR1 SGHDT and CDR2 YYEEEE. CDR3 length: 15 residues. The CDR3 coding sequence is TGTGCCAGCAGCTTGGCACCCAAAGTCAGCAGGGAGCTGTTATTT. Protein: CASSLAPKVSRELLF.

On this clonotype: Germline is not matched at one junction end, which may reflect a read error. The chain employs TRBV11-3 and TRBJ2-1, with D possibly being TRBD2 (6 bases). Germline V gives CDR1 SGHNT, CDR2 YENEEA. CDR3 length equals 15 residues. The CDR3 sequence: CASSRLAGGGYKQFF. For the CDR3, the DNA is TGTGCCAGCAGCCGACTGGCGGGTGGGGGGTATAAGCAATTCTTC.

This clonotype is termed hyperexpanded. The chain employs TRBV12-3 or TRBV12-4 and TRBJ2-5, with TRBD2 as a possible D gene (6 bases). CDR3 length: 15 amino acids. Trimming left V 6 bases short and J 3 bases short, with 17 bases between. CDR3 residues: CASSTYPGSEETQYF. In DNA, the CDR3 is TGTGCCAGCAGCACCTACCCCGGGAGCGAAGAGACCCAGTACTTC.

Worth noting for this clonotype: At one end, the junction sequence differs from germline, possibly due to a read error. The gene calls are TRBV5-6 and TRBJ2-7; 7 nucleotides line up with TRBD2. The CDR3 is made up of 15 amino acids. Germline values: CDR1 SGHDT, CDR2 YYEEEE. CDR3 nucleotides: TGTGCCAGCAGCTTCCGGACTAGGAGCACCTACGAGAAGTACTTC. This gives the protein CASSFRTRSTYEKYF.

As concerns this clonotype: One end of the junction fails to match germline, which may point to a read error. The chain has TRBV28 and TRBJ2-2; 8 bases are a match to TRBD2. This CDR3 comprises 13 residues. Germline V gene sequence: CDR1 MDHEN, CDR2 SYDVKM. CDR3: CASSLSGSRELFF. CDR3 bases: TGTGCCAGCAGTTTGAGCGGGAGCAGAGAGCTATTTTTT. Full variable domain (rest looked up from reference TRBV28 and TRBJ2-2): DVKVTQSSRYLVKRTGEKVFLECVQDMDHENMFWYRQDPGLGLRLIYFSYDVKMKEKGDIPEGYSVSREKKERFSLILESASTNQTSMYLCASSLSGSRELFFGEGSRLTVL.

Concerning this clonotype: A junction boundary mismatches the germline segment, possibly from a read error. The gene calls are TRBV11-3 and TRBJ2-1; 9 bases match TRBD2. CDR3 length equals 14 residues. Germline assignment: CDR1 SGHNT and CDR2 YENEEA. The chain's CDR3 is CASSLLAGGYEQLF. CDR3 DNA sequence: TGTGCCAGCAGCCTACTGGCGGGGGGGTATGAGCAGCTCTTC.

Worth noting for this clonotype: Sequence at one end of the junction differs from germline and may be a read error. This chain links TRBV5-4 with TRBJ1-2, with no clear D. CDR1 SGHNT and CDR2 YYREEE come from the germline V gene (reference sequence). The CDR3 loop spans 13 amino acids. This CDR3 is CASSPFHDYVYTF. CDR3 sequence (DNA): TGTGCCAGCAGCCCATTCCATGACTATGTCTACACATTC.

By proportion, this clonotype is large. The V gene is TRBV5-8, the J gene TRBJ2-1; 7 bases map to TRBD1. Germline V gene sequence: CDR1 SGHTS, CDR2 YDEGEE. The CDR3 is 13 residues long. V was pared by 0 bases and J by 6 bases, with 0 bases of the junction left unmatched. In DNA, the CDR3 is TGTGCCAGCAGCTTGGACAGGGGCAATGAGCAGTTCTTC. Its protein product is CASSLDRGNEQFF.

CDR3: CASRQPGLLYQYNEQFF. The CDR3 nucleotides are TGTGCCAGCCGACAACCCGGACTGCTTTACCAATACAATGAGCAGTTCTTC. V is TRBV6-2 or TRBV6-3 and J is TRBJ2-1; D is perhaps TRBD2 (5 bases). This CDR3 has 17 amino acids. Germline values: CDR1 MNHEY, CDR2 SVGEGT. V was clipped by 8 bases and J by 4 bases, with 24 bases between them.

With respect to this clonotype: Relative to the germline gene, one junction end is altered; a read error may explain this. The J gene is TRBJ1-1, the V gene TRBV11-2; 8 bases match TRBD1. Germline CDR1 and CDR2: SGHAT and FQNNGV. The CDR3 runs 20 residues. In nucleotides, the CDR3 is TGTGCCAACAGCGCTCGGGACAGGAAGCGCAAGAGGTGGAGTAACACTGAACCTTTCTTT. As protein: CANSARDRKRKRWSNTEPFF.

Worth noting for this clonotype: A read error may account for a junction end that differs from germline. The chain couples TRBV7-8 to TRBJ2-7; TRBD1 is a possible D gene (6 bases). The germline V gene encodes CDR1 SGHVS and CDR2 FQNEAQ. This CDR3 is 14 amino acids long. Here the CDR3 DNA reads TGTGCCAACAGCGCGTCGCCAGGGGTCCCCGAGCAGTACTTC. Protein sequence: CANSASPGVPEQYF.

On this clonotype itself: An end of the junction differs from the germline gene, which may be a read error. The CDR3 DNA follows: TGTGCCAGTAGCTTAGAAAAAGGGGGCACTCAAGCTTTCTTT. It codes for CASSLEKGGTQAFF. The J gene is TRBJ1-1, the V gene TRBV11-3; 7 bases map to TRBD1. Germline CDR1 is SGHNT and CDR2 is YENEEA. CDR3 length equals 14 residues. The full variable domain, with the rest looked up from reference TRBV11-3 and TRBJ1-1, is EAGVVQSPRYKIIEKKQPVAFWCNPISGHNTLYWYLQNLGQGPELLIRYENEEAVDDSQLPKDRFSAERLKGVDSTLKIQPAELGDSAVYLCASSLEKGGTQAFFGQGTRLTVV.

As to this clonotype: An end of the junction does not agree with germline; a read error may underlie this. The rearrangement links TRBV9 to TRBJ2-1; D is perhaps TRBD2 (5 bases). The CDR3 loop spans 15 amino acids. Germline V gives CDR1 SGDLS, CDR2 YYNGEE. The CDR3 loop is CASSVGGIVYNEQSF. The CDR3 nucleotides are TGTGCCAGCAGCGTAGGAGGGATCGTCTACAATGAGCAGTCCTTC.